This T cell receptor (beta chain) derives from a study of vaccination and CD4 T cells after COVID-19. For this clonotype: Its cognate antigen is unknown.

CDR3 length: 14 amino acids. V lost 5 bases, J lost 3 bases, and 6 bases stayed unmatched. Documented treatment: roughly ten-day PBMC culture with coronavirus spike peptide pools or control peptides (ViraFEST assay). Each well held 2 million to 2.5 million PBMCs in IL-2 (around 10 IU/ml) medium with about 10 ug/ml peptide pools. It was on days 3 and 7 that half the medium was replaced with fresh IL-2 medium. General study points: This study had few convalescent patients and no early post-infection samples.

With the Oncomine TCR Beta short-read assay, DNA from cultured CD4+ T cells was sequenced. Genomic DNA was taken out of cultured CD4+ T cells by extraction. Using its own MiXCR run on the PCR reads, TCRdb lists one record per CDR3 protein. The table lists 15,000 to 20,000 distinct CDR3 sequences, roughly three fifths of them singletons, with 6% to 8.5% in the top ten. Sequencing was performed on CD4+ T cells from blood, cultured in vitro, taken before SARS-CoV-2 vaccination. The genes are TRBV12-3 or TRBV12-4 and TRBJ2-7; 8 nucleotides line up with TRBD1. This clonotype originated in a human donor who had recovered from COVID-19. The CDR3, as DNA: TGTGCCAGCAGTCAGCGGACAGGGTACTACGAGCAGTACTTC. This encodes CASSQRTGYYEQYF.